A selection of T cell receptor beta chains follows, all from one sample in a study of blood T cell repertoires in COVID-19. Libraries were prepared by immunoSEQ multiplex PCR; TCRdb keeps only in-frame clonotypes and omits some of them. This table holds more than 200,000 clones, approximately 82% found once. Sequencing was done on a sample of peripheral blood. All receptors come from a woman between 50 and 59 years old with acute or convalescent COVID-19. Both conserved end residues are part of each CDR3. D genes are given only for firm matches. Clone size is stated in some rows and not others, as once, few, many or a class when expanded.

abundance,v_gene,j_gene,d_gene,CDR3nt,CDR3aa
.,TRBV5-1,TRBJ2-1,TRBD2,TGCGCCAGCAGACGGGAGGGTTCCTACAATGAGCAGTTCTTC,CASRREGSYNEQFF
.,TRBV30,TRBJ2-4,TRBD2,TGTGCCTGGAGTGCGGGACTAGCGGGGACCAGAGGGGTCATTCAGTACTTC,CAWSAGLAGTRGVIQYF
few,TRBV28,TRBJ2-2,.,TGTGCCAGCAGTCCCCGGGTAGGGAGAATCACCGGGGAGCTGTTTTTT,CASSPRVGRITGELFF
.,TRBV5-1,TRBJ2-3,TRBD1,TGCGCCAGCAGCTTGGGGACAGGGCCGCTTATGGATACGCAGTATTTT,CASSLGTGPLMDTQYF
.,TRBV6-5,TRBJ2-5,.,TGTGCCAGCATTTTAGGAGGGAGAGAGACCCAGTACTTC,CASILGGRETQYF
.,TRBV6-1,TRBJ1-4,.,TGTGCCAGCAGTGAGACGGGGTCAAATGAAAAACTGTTTTTT,CASSETGSNEKLFF
.,TRBV7-6,TRBJ1-2,.,TGTGCCAGCAGCTTCGCCTCGGGGGGTGGCTACACCTTC,CASSFASGGGYTF
once,TRBV15,TRBJ2-7,TRBD2,TGTGCCACCAGCGGAGCCTTAGCGGGAGTGTCCTACGAGCAGTACTTC,CATSGALAGVSYEQYF
.,TRBV18,TRBJ2-5,.,TGTGCCAGCTCACCATTGGCGGGCGAGACCCAGTACTTC,CASSPLAGETQYF
.,TRBV27,TRBJ2-3,TRBD2,TGTGCCAGCCGGGGGGGCACAGATACGCAGTATTTT,CASRGGTDTQYF
.,TRBV19,TRBJ1-4,.,TGTGCCAGTAGTATGGCCCCGAATGAAAAACTGTTTTTT,CASSMAPNEKLFF
.,TRBV5-4,TRBJ1-5,.,TGTGCCAGCAGCTTGCTTGATCAGCCCCAGCATTTT,CASSLLDQPQHF
.,TRBV23-1,TRBJ2-7,TRBD2,TGCGCCAGCAGTCAATCACCGACTAGCGGGAGTTACGAGCAGTACTTC,CASSQSPTSGSYEQYF
.,TRBV18,TRBJ2-7,.,TGTGCCAGCTCACGCCCAGAAACCTACGAGCAGTACTTC,CASSRPETYEQYF
.,TRBV5-1,TRBJ2-1,.,TGCGCCAGCAACTATGGCGGCGAAGAAAATGAGCAGTTCTTC,CASNYGGEENEQFF
.,TRBV7-9,TRBJ1-2,.,TGTGCCAGCAGCCCAGCGGGACCGGGGGGCTATGGCTACACCTTC,CASSPAGPGGYGYTF
.,TRBV18,TRBJ2-7,TRBD1,TGTGCCAGCTCACCTCCGGGACAGACCTACGAGCAGTACTTC,CASSPPGQTYEQYF
.,TRBV27,TRBJ1-5,TRBD1,TGTGCCAGCAGTTTAGGGGACAGATCAGGCCAGCCCCAGCATTTT,CASSLGDRSGQPQHF
.,TRBV5-1,TRBJ2-2,.,TGCGCCAGCAGCTTGGCCAAAAGTCCCGTTGAGGGCGGGGAGCTGTTTTTT,CASSLAKSPVEGGELFF
few,TRBV15,TRBJ2-5,.,TGTGCCACCAGCAGTGGAATGGGGGCCCCCTCCGGGGAGACCCAGTACTTC,CATSSGMGAPSGETQYF
.,TRBV7-3,TRBJ2-3,.,TGTGCCAGCAGCTTAATGTCAGGGTCCACAGATACGCAGTATTTT,CASSLMSGSTDTQYF
.,TRBV20-1,TRBJ2-3,TRBD1,TGCAGTGCTAGTAGGGACAGGGTCTCCACAGATACGCAGTATTTT,CSASRDRVSTDTQYF
once,TRBV19,TRBJ2-5,TRBD2,TGTGCCAGTAGTATCCATAGCGGGACCCGACAAGAGACCCAGTACTTC,CASSIHSGTRQETQYF
.,TRBV30,TRBJ1-1,TRBD1,TGTGCCTGGAGTGTAACCGGGACAGTGAACACTGAAGCTTTCTTT,CAWSVTGTVNTEAFF
.,TRBV27,TRBJ2-7,TRBD2,TGTGCCAGCAGGGCTAGCGGGACCCCCTACGAGCAGTACTTC,CASRASGTPYEQYF
.,TRBV30,TRBJ1-1,.,TGTGCCTGGAGCCGGGGAGGGAGCGGTGAAGCTTTCTTT,CAWSRGGSGEAFF
.,TRBV7-6,TRBJ1-1,.,TGTGCCAGCAGCCGTGGGGGCAGCATGAACACTGAAGCTTTCTTT,CASSRGGSMNTEAFF
.,TRBV18,TRBJ2-7,.,TGTGCCAGCTCACCCTTCAGGGGAATCACCTACGAGCAGTACTTC,CASSPFRGITYEQYF
.,TRBV3-1/TRBV3-2,TRBJ1-1,TRBD1,TGTGCCAGCAGCCTCCCAGGACAGGGACGTCCGCTGGAAGCTTTCTTT,CASSLPGQGRPLEAFF
.,TRBV15,TRBJ2-7,.,TGTGCCACCAGCAGAGGTCCCGTCCCCGACGAGCAGTACTTC,CATSRGPVPDEQYF
.,TRBV6-5,TRBJ2-3,TRBD2,TGTGCCAGCAGTTTCGTTAGCGGGAGGGCCGCCGATACGCAGTATTTT,CASSFVSGRAADTQYF
.,TRBV9,TRBJ1-4,TRBD1,TGTGCCAGCAGCCCCCGACCGGGACAGGGGGCAACTAATGAAAAACTGTTTTTT,CASSPRPGQGATNEKLFF
.,TRBV18,TRBJ1-1,TRBD1,TGTGCCAGCTCACTACTCAATATTCAGGGGGCCGGGGGGAACACTGAAGCTTTCTTT,CASSLLNIQGAGGNTEAFF
.,TRBV2,TRBJ2-7,TRBD2,TGTGCCAGCAATAGCGGGAGCTCCTACGAGCAGTACTTC,CASNSGSSYEQYF
.,TRBV19,TRBJ2-7,TRBD1,TGTGCCAGTAGTATAAGGGACAGGGTTGACGACGAGCAGTACTTC,CASSIRDRVDDEQYF
.,TRBV10-2,TRBJ2-5,TRBD2,TGCGCCAGCAGTGAGAGCGGGATGGAGACCCAGTACTTC,CASSESGMETQYF
.,TRBV3-1/TRBV3-2,TRBJ2-1,.,TGTGCCAGCAGGCCAGCGTATAGCTCCTACAATGAGCAGTTCTTC,CASRPAYSSYNEQFF
.,TRBV28,TRBJ2-1,TRBD2,TGTGCCAGCAGTTCCCCCCTAGCGGGTGGATACAATGAGCAGTTCTTC,CASSSPLAGGYNEQFF
.,TRBV27,TRBJ2-3,.,TGTGCCAGCAGTTTAAAAATAACAGATACGCAGTATTTT,CASSLKITDTQYF
.,TRBV10-1,TRBJ2-7,TRBD2,TGCGCCAGCAGTCCCACCTTAGCGGGAAACGAGCAGTACTTC,CASSPTLAGNEQYF
few,TRBV2,TRBJ1-5,TRBD1,TGTGCCAGCAACCTACAGGGGAAGGCTGGCAATCAGCCCCAGCATTTT,CASNLQGKAGNQPQHF
.,TRBV27,TRBJ2-7,.,TGTGCCAGCAGTAGCCGGGACTCCTCATACGAGCAGTACTTC,CASSSRDSSYEQYF
.,TRBV19,TRBJ2-7,.,TGTGCCAGTAGCCGGGAACTCTCCTACGAGCAGTACTTC,CASSRELSYEQYF
.,TRBV9,TRBJ2-1,TRBD2,TGTGCCAGCAGCGTAGAGCCAGGGTGGGCTAGCGGTAACAATGAGCAGTTCTTC,CASSVEPGWASGNNEQFF
.,TRBV10-2,TRBJ2-1,.,TGCGCCAGCACGGGAGCGGGCAATGAGCAGTTCTTC,CASTGAGNEQFF
.,TRBV9,TRBJ2-5,TRBD2,TGTGCCAGCAGCGTAGGAGCGGGAGAGGTGGAGACCCAGTACTTC,CASSVGAGEVETQYF
once,TRBV15,TRBJ2-5,.,TGTGCCACCGCAAAGGGGGAGTCGGAGACCCAGTACTTC,CATAKGESETQYF
.,TRBV10-1,TRBJ2-7,TRBD1,TGCGCCAGCAGTGAACGGACAGGGGAAGGCTACGAGCAGTACTTC,CASSERTGEGYEQYF
.,TRBV28,TRBJ1-6,TRBD1,TGTGCCAGCAGTTTTCCCACGACAGGGGCAAATTCACCCCTCCACTTT,CASSFPTTGANSPLHF
.,TRBV4-2,TRBJ1-2,TRBD1,TGTGCCAGCAGCCAAACGGACAGGACAGGCTACACCTTC,CASSQTDRTGYTF
.,TRBV6-5,TRBJ2-5,.,TGTGCCAGCAGCCCCAAGACAGGATCAGAGACCCAGTACTTC,CASSPKTGSETQYF
once,TRBV29-1,TRBJ2-1,.,TGCAGCGTTGTGAGAGTGGCTACCCAGGCGGGGAATGAGCAGTTCTTC,CSVVRVATQAGNEQFF